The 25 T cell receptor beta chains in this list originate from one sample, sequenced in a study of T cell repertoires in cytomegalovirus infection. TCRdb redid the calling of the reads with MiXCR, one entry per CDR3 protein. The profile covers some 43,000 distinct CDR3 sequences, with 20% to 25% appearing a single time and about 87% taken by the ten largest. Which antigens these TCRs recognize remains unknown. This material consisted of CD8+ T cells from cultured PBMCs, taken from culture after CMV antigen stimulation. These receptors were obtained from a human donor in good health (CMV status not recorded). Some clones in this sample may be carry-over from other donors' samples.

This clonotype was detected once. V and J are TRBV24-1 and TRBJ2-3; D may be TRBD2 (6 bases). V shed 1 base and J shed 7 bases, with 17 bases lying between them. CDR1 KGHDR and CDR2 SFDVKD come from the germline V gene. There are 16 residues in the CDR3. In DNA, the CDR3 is TGTGCCACCAGTGATTTCGTTAGCGGAATTGGATATACGCAGTATTTT. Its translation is CATSDFVSGIGYTQYF.

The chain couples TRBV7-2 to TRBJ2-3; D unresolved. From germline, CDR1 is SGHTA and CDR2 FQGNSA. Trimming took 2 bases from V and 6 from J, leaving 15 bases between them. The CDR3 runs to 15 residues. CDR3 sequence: CASSLIPTPTDTQYF. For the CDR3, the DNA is TGTGCCAGCAGCTTAATCCCGACACCAACGGATACGCAGTATTTT.

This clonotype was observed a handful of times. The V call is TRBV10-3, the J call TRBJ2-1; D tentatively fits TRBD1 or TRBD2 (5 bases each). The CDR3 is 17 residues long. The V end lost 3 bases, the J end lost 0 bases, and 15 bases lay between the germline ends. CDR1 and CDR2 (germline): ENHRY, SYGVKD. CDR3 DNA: TGTGCCATCAGTGACAGGGTGAGCGGTACCTCCTACAATGAGCAGTTCTTC. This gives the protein CAISDRVSGTSYNEQFF.

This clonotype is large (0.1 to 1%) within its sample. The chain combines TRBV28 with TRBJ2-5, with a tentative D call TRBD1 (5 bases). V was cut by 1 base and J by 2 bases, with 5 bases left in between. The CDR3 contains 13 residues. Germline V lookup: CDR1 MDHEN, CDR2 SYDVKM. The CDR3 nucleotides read TGTGCCAGCAGTTTATACAGGCAAGAGACCCAGTACTTC. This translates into CASSLYRQETQYF.

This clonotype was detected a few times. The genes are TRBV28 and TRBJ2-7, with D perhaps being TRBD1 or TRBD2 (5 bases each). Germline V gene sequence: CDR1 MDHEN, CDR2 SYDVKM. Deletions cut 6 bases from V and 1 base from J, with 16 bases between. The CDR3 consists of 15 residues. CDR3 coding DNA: TGTGCCAGCAGCCTAGTCCCATGGGGGTCCTACGAGCAGTACTTC. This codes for CASSLVPWGSYEQYF.

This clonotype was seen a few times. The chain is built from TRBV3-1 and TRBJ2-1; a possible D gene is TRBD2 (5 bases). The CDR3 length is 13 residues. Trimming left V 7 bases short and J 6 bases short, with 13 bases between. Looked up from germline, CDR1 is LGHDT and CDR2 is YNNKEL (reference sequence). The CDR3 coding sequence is TGTGCCAGCAACTTAGCCGGAGGCAATGAGCAGTTCTTC. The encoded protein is CASNLAGGNEQFF.

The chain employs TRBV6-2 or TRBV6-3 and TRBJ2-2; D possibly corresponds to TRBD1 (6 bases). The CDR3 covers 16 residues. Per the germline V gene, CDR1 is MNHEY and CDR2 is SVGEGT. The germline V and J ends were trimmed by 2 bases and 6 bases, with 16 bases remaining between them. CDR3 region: CASSYDSGGSSGELFF. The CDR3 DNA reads TGTGCCAGCAGTTACGACAGTGGGGGCTCCTCCGGGGAGCTGTTTTTT.

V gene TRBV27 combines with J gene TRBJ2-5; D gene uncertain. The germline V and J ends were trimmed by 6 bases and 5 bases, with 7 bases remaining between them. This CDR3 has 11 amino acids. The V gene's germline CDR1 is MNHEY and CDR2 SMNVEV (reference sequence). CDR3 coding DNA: TGTGCCAGCAGCACCCGGGAGACCCAGTACTTC. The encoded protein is CASSTRETQYF.

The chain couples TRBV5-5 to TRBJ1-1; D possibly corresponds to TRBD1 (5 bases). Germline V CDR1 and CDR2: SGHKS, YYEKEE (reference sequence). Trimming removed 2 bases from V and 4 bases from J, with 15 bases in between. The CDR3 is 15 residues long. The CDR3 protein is CASSFTGGAGTEAFF. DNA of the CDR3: TGTGCCAGCAGCTTTACTGGGGGAGCTGGCACTGAAGCTTTCTTT.

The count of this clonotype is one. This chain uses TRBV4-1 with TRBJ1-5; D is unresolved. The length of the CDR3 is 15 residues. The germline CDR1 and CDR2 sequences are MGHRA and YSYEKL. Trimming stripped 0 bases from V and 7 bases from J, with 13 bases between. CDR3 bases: TGCGCCAGCAGCCAAGACGGCGGACCGTTACAGCCCCAGCATTTT. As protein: CASSQDGGPLQPQHF.

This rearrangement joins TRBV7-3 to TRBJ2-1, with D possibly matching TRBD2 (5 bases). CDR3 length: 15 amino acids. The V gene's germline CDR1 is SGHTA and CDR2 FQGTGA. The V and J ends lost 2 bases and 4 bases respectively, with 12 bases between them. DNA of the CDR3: TGTGCCAGCAGCTTAGGGAAGTCGGGATACAATGAGCAGTTCTTC. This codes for CASSLGKSGYNEQFF.

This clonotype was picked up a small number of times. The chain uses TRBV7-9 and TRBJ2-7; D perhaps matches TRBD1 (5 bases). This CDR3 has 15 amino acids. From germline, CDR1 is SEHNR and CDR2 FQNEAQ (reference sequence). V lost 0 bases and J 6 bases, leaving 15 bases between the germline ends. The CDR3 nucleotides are TGTGCCAGCAGCTTAGCCAGGGCTGAGATAGGCGAGCAGTACTTC. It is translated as CASSLARAEIGEQYF.

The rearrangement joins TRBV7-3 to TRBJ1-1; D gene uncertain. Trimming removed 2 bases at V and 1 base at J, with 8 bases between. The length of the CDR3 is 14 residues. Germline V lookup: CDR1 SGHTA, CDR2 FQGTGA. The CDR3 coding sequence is TGTGCCAGCAGCTTATCTTCCACGAACACTGAAGCTTTCTTT. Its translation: CASSLSSTNTEAFF.

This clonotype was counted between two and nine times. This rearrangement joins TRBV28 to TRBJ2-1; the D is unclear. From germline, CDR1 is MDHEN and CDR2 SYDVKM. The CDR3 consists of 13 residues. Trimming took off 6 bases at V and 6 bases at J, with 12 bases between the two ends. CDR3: CASSIGRRNEQFF. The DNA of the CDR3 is TGTGCCAGCAGCATTGGACGGCGCAATGAGCAGTTCTTC.

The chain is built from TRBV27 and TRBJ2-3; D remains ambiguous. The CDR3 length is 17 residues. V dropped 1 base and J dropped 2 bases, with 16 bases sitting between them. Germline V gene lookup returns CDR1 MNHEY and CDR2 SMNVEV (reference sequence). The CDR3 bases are TGTGCCAGCAGTTTATTTAGTGTACGAATCGACACAGATACGCAGTATTTT. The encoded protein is CASSLFSVRIDTDTQYF.

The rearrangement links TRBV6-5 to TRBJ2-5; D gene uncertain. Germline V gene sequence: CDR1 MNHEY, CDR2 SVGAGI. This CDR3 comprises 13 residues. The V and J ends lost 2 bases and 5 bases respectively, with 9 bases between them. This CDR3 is CASSYGFGETQYF. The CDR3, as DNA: TGTGCCAGCAGTTACGGGTTTGGGGAGACCCAGTACTTC.

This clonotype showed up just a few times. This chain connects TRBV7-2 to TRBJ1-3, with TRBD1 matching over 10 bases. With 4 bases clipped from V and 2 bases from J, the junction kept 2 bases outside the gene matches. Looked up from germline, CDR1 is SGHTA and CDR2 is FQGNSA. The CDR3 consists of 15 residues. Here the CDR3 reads CASSYDRGPGNTIYF. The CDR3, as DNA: TGTGCCAGCAGCTATGACAGGGGGCCTGGAAACACCATATATTTT.

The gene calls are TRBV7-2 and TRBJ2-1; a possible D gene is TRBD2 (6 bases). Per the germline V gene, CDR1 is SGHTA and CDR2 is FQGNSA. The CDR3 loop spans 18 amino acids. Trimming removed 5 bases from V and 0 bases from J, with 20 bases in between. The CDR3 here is CASSDLSGGISSYNEQFF. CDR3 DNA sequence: TGTGCCAGCAGCGACCTTTCTGGCGGGATTAGCTCCTACAATGAGCAGTTCTTC.

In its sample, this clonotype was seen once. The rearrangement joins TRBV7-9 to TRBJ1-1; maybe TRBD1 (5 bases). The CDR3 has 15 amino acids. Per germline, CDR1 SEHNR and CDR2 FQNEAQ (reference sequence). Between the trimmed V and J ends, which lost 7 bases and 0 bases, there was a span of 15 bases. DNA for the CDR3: TGTGCCAGCACCAAGCGGACGGACATGAACACTGAAGCTTTCTTT. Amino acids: CASTKRTDMNTEAFF.

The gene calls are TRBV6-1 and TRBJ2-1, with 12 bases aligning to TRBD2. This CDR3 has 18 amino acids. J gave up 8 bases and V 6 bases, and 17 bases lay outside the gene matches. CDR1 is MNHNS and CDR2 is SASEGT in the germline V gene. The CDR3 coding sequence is TGTGCCAGCAGCCTTACTCCCACCGGGACTAGCGGGCGCGATGAGCAGTTCTTC. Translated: CASSLTPTGTSGRDEQFF.

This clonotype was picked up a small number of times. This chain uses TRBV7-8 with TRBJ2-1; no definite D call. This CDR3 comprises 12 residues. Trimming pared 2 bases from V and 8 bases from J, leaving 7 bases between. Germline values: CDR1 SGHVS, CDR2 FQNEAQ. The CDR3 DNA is TGTGCCAGCAGCTTATTAAGGGATGAGCAGTTCTTC. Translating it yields CASSLLRDEQFF.

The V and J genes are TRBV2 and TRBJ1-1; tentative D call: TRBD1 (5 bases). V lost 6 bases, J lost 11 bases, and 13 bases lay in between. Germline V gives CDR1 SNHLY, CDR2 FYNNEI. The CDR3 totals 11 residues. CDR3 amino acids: CASSARESAFF. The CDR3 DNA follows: TGTGCCAGCAGCGCCAGGGAGTCTGCTTTCTTT.

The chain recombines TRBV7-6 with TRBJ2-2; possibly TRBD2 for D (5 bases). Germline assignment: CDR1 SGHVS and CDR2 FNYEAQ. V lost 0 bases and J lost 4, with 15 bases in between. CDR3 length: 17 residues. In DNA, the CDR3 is TGTGCCAGCAGCTTAGCAATTGCTCCGCGGGCCACCGGGGAGCTGTTTTTT. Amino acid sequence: CASSLAIAPRATGELFF.

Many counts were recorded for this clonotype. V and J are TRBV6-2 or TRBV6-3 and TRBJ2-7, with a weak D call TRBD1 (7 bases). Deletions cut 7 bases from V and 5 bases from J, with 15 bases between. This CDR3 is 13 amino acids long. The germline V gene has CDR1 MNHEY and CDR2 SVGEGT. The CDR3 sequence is CASTGGGGDEQYF. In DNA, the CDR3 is TGTGCCAGCACAGGAGGAGGGGGCGACGAGCAGTACTTC.

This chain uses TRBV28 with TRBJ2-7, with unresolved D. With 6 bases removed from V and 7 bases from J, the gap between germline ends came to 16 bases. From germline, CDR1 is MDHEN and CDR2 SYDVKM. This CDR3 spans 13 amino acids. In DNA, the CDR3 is TGTGCCAGCAGCCAAACCCTTCCTGGGGAGCAGTACTTC. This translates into CASSQTLPGEQYF. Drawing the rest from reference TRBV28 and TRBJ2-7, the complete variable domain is DVKVTQSSRYLVKRTGEKVFLECVQDMDHENMFWYRQDPGLGLRLIYFSYDVKMKEKGDIPEGYSVSREKKERFSLILESASTNQTSMYLCASSQTLPGEQYFGPGTRLTVT.